The rows below give T cell receptor beta chains drawn from one sample of a study of blood T cell repertoires in COVID-19. Sequenced by immunoSEQ multiplex PCR; TCRdb stores in-frame clones only, minus some. The sample holds 250,000 to 350,000 clones, 75% to 90% seen once. Specimen: peripheral blood. These receptors were taken from a woman in her sixties with acute or convalescent COVID-19. CDR3s leave out the opening cysteine and the closing phenylalanine or tryptophan.

V gene | CDR3 protein
TRBV6-6 | ASSLWTGLNEQY
TRBV6-5 | ATPGMGGNTIY
TRBV12-5 | ASGLVLSGGYQETQY
TRBV5-6 | ASSLVLLAGGPGETQY
TRBV29-1 | SVDRTGDYGYT
TRBV6-5 | ASSQGLSYNEQF
TRBV18 | ASPLTTAGATDEQF
TRBV27 | ASRPGGLTEAF
TRBV4-2 | ASSQDTGDWKAF
TRBV5-1 | ASTPTGTPAGDEQF
TRBV9 | ASTPQGEETQY
TRBV2 | ASSEQASIMDGYT
TRBV7-9 | ASSLGQGAANEQF
TRBV4-1 | ASSQDPGQSIGGYGYT
TRBV7-3 | ASSYEVGEAF
TRBV28 | ASSLLQGAGGRDGYT
TRBV29-1 | SVGGGTTYRARNEQY
TRBV5-4 | ASSRKSSSYEQY
TRBV4-2 | ASSQGRLGGDSYEQY
TRBV10-1 | ASSQGQGGCYEQY
TRBV27 | ASRNLNRFSSYEQY
TRBV9 | ASSLGQGANYGYT
TRBV19 | ASSSNYGYT
TRBV2 | ASSEGPGQSNYGYT
TRBV7-9 | ASSPPGQGRETQY
TRBV6-5 | ASSSFGTRNTGELF
TRBV28 | ASSATEGTYSPLH
TRBV18 | ASSTAGVQETQY
TRBV3-1/TRBV3-2 | ASSRETSGGGTTQY
TRBV3-1/TRBV3-2 | ASSHLGESNKSSYNSPLH
TRBV11-1 | ASSSSLLGLLSEQF
TRBV27 | ASRRQGGNQPQH
TRBV18 | ASSLGETGIRNTIY
TRBV7-9 | ASSLGTSGSIRTDTQY
TRBV2 | AREDSPLH
TRBV25-1 | ASSGTGRNTEAF
TRBV3-1/TRBV3-2 | ASSQELGTANTGELF
TRBV7-3 | ASSLIRDNQPQH
TRBV7-8 | ASSLEGRYRTAF
TRBV6-2/TRBV6-3 | ASSSFYEQY
TRBV3-1/TRBV3-2 | ASSLLGGTGKSEQF
TRBV28 | ASSGGAGGYGYT
TRBV19 | ASSSPGQGNEKLF
TRBV29-1 | SALTGENEKLF
TRBV9 | ASSERDRGSATNEKLF
TRBV6-5 | ASSYPGTYEQY
TRBV6-2/TRBV6-3 | ASSYSIRGRTASYEQY
TRBV6-2/TRBV6-3 | ASSQGTGLGNQPQH
TRBV21-1 | ASSKGGWGPPVDEQY
TRBV5-5 | ASSFPYPDTYNEQF
TRBV24-1 | ATSDFKASGSDEQF
TRBV9 | ASSAADRLYEQY
TRBV7-9 | ASSLEFMRRASGTYEQY
TRBV27 | ASSLQGGNYGYT